A single sample gave rise to the 14 T cell receptor beta chains below, sequenced in a study of T cells after yellow fever vaccination. TCRdb reprocessed the 5' RACE reads via MiXCR and lists one record per CDR3 protein. The repertoire holds some 220,000 distinct CDR3 sequences, with 3.2% as singletons. The sequences come from CD4+ T cells sorted from PBMCs, collected 10 days after the yellow fever booster vaccination. The receptors derive from a man aged 18 to 30 who received the YFV17D yellow fever vaccine.

This clonotype was seen at least ten times. The genes are TRBV12-3 or TRBV12-4 and TRBJ2-7, with TRBD2 matching over 10 bases. The V gene end was trimmed by 4 bases and the J gene end by 3 bases; junction bases not matched to a gene: 3. This CDR3 is built from 14 residues. The DNA of the CDR3 is TGTGCCAGCAGTTACCTAGCGGGGGACTACGAGCAGTACTTC. Protein: CASSYLAGDYEQYF.

This clonotype was observed a handful of times. This chain connects TRBV5-1 to TRBJ2-2; a possible D gene is TRBD2 (5 bases). The germline gives CDR1 SGHRS, CDR2 YFSETQ. Trimming shortened V by 7 bases and J by 3 bases, and 10 bases separated the two germline ends. CDR3 size: 13 residues. CDR3 sequence reads: CASAAEDTGELFF. CDR3 in DNA: TGCGCCAGCGCAGCGGAGGACACCGGGGAGCTGTTTTTT.

The chain combines TRBV12-3 or TRBV12-4 with TRBJ2-2; 12 bases line up with TRBD1. V was clipped by 2 bases and J by 8 bases; unmatched bases: 18. The CDR3 length is 20 residues. CDR3 DNA sequence: TGTGCCAGCAGTTTACGCGGGACAGGGGGCGAAGGGTGGCGTATGGGGGAGCTGTTTTTT. Translating gives CASSLRGTGGEGWRMGELFF.

A few counts support this clonotype. The V call is TRBV5-5, the J call TRBJ1-6; the D gene is possibly TRBD1 (6 bases). This CDR3 region has 14 residues. V was cut by 4 bases and J by 7 bases, with 12 bases left in between. Per the germline V gene, CDR1 is SGHKS and CDR2 is YYEKEE (reference sequence). The CDR3 DNA follows: TGTGCCAGCAGCAGCAGGACAGCGAATTCACCCCTCCACTTT. Protein: CASSSRTANSPLHF.

In its sample, this clonotype was seen many times. J is TRBJ2-1 and V is TRBV24-1, with TRBD2 matching 15 bases. The ends lost 4 bases at V and 8 bases at J; junction bases unmatched: 11. Germline CDR1 and CDR2: KGHDR and SFDVKD. The CDR3 has 18 residues. Here the CDR3 DNA reads TGTGCCACCAGTGACTCGGGACTAGCGGGGGGCGTGGAGGATGAGCAGTTCTTC. This codes for CATSDSGLAGGVEDEQFF.

This clonotype was recorded a few times. This chain uses TRBV20-1 with TRBJ2-4; 11 bases match TRBD2. The CDR3 is made up of 14 amino acids. Germline-derived CDR1 and CDR2 are DFQATT and SNEGSKA (reference sequence). The ends lost 3 bases at V and 9 bases at J; junction bases unmatched: 7. In nucleotides, the CDR3 is TGCAGTGCTAGGGGGACTAGCGGATATGGCATTCAGTACTTC. The encoded protein is CSARGTSGYGIQYF.

CDR3 amino acids: CASSSGRESTDTQYF. The CDR3 nucleotides are TGTGCCAGCAGCTCAGGGCGGGAAAGCACAGATACGCAGTATTTT. This chain connects TRBV11-3 to TRBJ2-3, with TRBD2 as a possible D gene (6 bases). Trimming took 4 bases from V and 0 from J, leaving 11 bases between them. Germline loops: CDR1 SGHNT, CDR2 YENEEA. This CDR3 has 15 residues.

This clonotype turned up a few times. The rearrangement joins TRBV7-2 to TRBJ1-2; D is undetermined. The CDR3 has 13 residues. Trimming took off 1 base at V and 7 bases at J, with 10 bases between the two ends. Germline CDR1 SGHTA, CDR2 FQGNSA. In nucleotides, the CDR3 is TGTGCCAGCAGCTTAGGAGGAGTGGGTGGCTACACCTTC. Its translation: CASSLGGVGGYTF. Full variable domain (remainder filled in from reference TRBV7-2 and TRBJ1-2): GAGVSQSPSNKVTEKGKDVELRCDPISGHTALYWYRQSLGQGLEFLIYFQGNSAPDKSGLPSDRFSAERTGGSVSTLTIQRTQQEDSAVYLCASSLGGVGGYTFGSGTRLTVV.

At least ten counts were recorded for this clonotype. The gene calls are TRBV4-2 and TRBJ1-5, with D maybe TRBD1 (5 bases). The CDR3 is 14 residues long. V dropped 0 bases and J dropped 6 bases, with 9 bases sitting between them. Germline-derived CDR1 and CDR2 are LGHNA and YNFKEQ. The CDR3 bases are TGTGCCAGCAGCCAAGACAGGGACCGTCAGCCCCAGCATTTT. Translation: CASSQDRDRQPQHF.

This clonotype showed up many times. The chain links TRBV7-8 to TRBJ2-5; D unclear. The length of the CDR3 is 13 residues. Trimming removed 3 bases at V and 1 base at J, with 6 bases between. The V gene's germline CDR1 is SGHVS and CDR2 FQNEAQ. The CDR3 DNA is TGTGCCAGCAGCTTGGGGTTCCAAGAGACCCAGTACTTC. It translates to CASSLGFQETQYF.

This clonotype showed up just a few times. The chain combines TRBV9 with TRBJ2-7; a possible D gene is TRBD1 (6 bases). V lost 3 bases to trimming and J lost 6 bases, with 13 bases between them. From germline, CDR1 is SGDLS and CDR2 YYNGEE. The CDR3 is 13 amino acids. The CDR3 sequence: CASSERAQGEQYF. The CDR3, as DNA: TGTGCCAGCAGCGAAAGGGCACAGGGCGAGCAGTACTTC.

The chain joins TRBV6-4 to TRBJ2-7, with D perhaps matching TRBD1 (5 bases). The V gene lost 4 bases and the J gene lost 3 bases, with 10 bases spanning the gap. CDR1 MRHNA and CDR2 SNTAGT come from the germline V gene. The CDR3 totals 13 residues. The CDR3 sequence: CASSAETDYEQYV. The DNA for the CDR3 is TGTGCCAGCAGTGCGGAGACAGACTACGAGCAGTACGTC.

This clonotype was detected only a few times. The chain recombines TRBV20-1 with TRBJ2-1, with D tentatively TRBD1 (6 bases). V was clipped by 4 bases and J by 4 bases, with 11 bases between them. CDR1 is DFQATT and CDR2 is SNEGSKA in the germline V gene (reference sequence). The CDR3 has 13 amino acids. The CDR3 loop is CSAKGDVYNEQFF. In DNA form, the CDR3 reads TGCAGTGCTAAGGGGGATGTATACAATGAGCAGTTCTTC.

This clonotype has at least ten counts. V usage is TRBV7-2 and J usage is TRBJ2-3; D ambiguous. Trimming pared 1 base from V and 7 bases from J, leaving 9 bases between. The CDR3 is made up of 13 amino acids. Germline assignment: CDR1 SGHTA and CDR2 FQGNSA. The CDR3 DNA reads as TGTGCCAGCAGCTTAGAAGCCGAAAATACGCAGTATTTT. Its translation: CASSLEAENTQYF.